The 20 T cell receptor beta chains in this list originate from one sample, sequenced in a study of Ad26.COV2.S vaccination and SARS-CoV-2 variants. Described treatment: around 19 received Ad26.COV2.S at low or high dose, single or two shots; 5 received placebo; per-sample allocation not given. Collection of the samples took place on day 63 after the first injection of vaccine or placebo. Profiled with immunoSEQ multiplex PCR; TCRdb holds only in-frame clones, not every one. The sample includes around 300,000 clones, 80% to 90% of them seen just once. Source: peripheral blood, taken in a trial of Ad26.COV2.S vaccine versus placebo. The source of these receptors is a person aged 18 to 65 who received the Ad26.COV2.S COVID-19 vaccine or a placebo.

J is TRBJ2-7 and V is TRBV28; TRBD1 aligns across 7 bases. This CDR3 has 14 residues. In germline, CDR1 is MDHEN, CDR2 SYDVKM. With 4 bases clipped from V and 6 bases from J, the junction kept 9 bases outside the gene matches. The CDR3 protein is CASSSQGVEGEQYF. CDR3 nucleotide sequence: TGTGCCAGCAGTTCCCAGGGGGTGGAAGGCGAGCAGTACTTC.

The count of this clone is one. The J gene is TRBJ2-1, the V gene TRBV9; possible D gene TRBD2, 6 bases. With 4 bases removed from V and 12 bases from J, the gap between germline ends came to 23 bases. This CDR3 is 15 amino acids long. Per germline, CDR1 SGDLS and CDR2 YYNGEE. The CDR3 bases are TGTGCCAGCAGCCCGCGACTAGTGGGAGAGGTGGGGCAGTTCTTC. This codes for CASSPRLVGEVGQFF. Full variable domain (outside the CDR3, taken from reference TRBV9 and TRBJ2-1): DSGVTQTPKHLITATGQRVTLRCSPRSGDLSVYWYQQSLDQGLQFLIQYYNGEERAKGNILERFSAQQFPDLHSELNLSSLELGDSALYFCASSPRLVGEVGQFFGPGTRLTVL.

This clone turned up a few times. The rearrangement links TRBV7-2 to TRBJ2-3; 10 bases fit TRBD2. This CDR3 spans 15 amino acids. Looked up from germline, CDR1 is SGHTA and CDR2 is FQGNSA. V shed 5 bases and J 2 bases; nucleotides not matched to a gene: 4. The chain's CDR3 is CASSETSGYTDTQYF. The CDR3 DNA sequence: TGTGCCAGCAGCGAGACTAGCGGGTACACAGATACGCAGTATTTT. Variable domain in full (rest from reference TRBV7-2 and TRBJ2-3): GAGVSQSPSNKVTEKGKDVELRCDPISGHTALYWYRQSLGQGLEFLIYFQGNSAPDKSGLPSDRFSAERTGGSVSTLTIQRTQQEDSAVYLCASSETSGYTDTQYFGPGTRLTVL.

This chain joins TRBV24-1 and TRBJ2-3; 10 bases align to TRBD2. After removal of 2 bases from V and 7 bases from J, the junction contained 8 bases not matched to a gene. The germline gives CDR1 KGHDR, CDR2 SFDVKD. The CDR3 is 16 residues long. The CDR3 here is CATSDSGLAESNTQYF. In DNA form, the CDR3 reads TGTGCCACCAGTGATTCCGGACTAGCGGAATCTAATACGCAGTATTTT.

The chain carries TRBV7-9 and TRBJ2-1, with 8 nucleotides matching TRBD1. CDR3 length: 16 amino acids. J was trimmed by 6 bases and V by 4 bases; bases with no gene match: 11. Germline CDR1 and CDR2: SEHNR and FQNEAQ (reference sequence). Here the CDR3 DNA reads TGTGCCAGCAGCTCCTCTGACAGGGGAGGACTCAATGAGCAGTTCTTC. It specifies CASSSSDRGGLNEQFF.

The chain couples TRBV28 to TRBJ1-6; 9 bases match TRBD1. The V gene end was trimmed by 4 bases and the J gene end by 7 bases; junction bases not matched to a gene: 5. Germline assignment: CDR1 MDHEN and CDR2 SYDVKM. This CDR3 comprises 15 residues. CDR3 DNA sequence: TGTGCCAGCAGTTCCTACAGGGGGCGAAATTCACCCCTCCACTTT. This gives the protein CASSSYRGRNSPLHF.

CDR3 in amino acids: CASSRQSYGYTF. CDR3 sequence (DNA): TGTGCCAGCAGCCGACAGAGCTATGGCTACACCTTC. The chain recombines TRBV12-3 or TRBV12-4 with TRBJ1-2; D may be TRBD1 (5 bases). The CDR3 extends over 12 amino acids. V lost 6 bases and J 4 bases, leaving 9 bases between the germline ends.

The chain joins TRBV7-2 to TRBJ2-7, with D hard to call. Germline V gene lookup returns CDR1 SGHTA and CDR2 FQGNSA. CDR3 length: 15 residues. Trimming left V 2 bases short and J 4 bases short, with 15 bases between. The CDR3 region has the DNA TGTGCCAGCAGCTTAAGGTACGGCAGGCCGTACGAGCAGTACTTC. It specifies CASSLRYGRPYEQYF.

The chain is built from TRBV28 and TRBJ2-3, with 12 bases identical to TRBD2. V dropped 5 bases and J dropped 3; count of bases not matched to a gene: 6. Per the germline V gene, CDR1 is MDHEN and CDR2 is SYDVKM. The CDR3 covers 16 residues. For the CDR3, the DNA is TGTGCCAGCAGTCGACTAGCGGGGGCTGGGACAGATACGCAGTATTTT. Translated: CASSRLAGAGTDTQYF.

The rearrangement uses TRBV6-1 and TRBJ2-3; no clear D. The V end was cut by 2 bases, the J end by 5 bases, with 5 bases between. The CDR3 totals 12 residues. Germline V gene lookup returns CDR1 MNHNS and CDR2 SASEGT. The CDR3 sequence: CASSERLDTQYF. CDR3 in DNA: TGTGCCAGCAGTGAACGACTAGATACGCAGTATTTT.

The V gene is TRBV27, the J gene TRBJ1-1; D not resolved. Trimming shortened V by 5 bases and J by 6 bases, and 19 bases separated the two germline ends. Germline V gene data show CDR1 as MNHEY and CDR2 as SMNVEV (reference sequence). The CDR3 sequence is 15 residues long. The CDR3 sequence: CASSPWTGGVAEAFF. CDR3 coding DNA: TGTGCCAGCAGTCCCTGGACGGGAGGAGTAGCTGAAGCTTTCTTT.

V and J are TRBV6-2 or TRBV6-3 and TRBJ2-1; D gene uncertain. The CDR3 sequence is 15 residues long. V lost 2 bases to trimming and J lost 7 bases, with 15 bases between them. Germline CDR1 and CDR2: MNHEY and SVGEGT. Written as DNA, the CDR3 is TGTGCCAGCAGTTACAGCCTTACCGGTCGGAATGAGCAGTTCTTC. It encodes CASSYSLTGRNEQFF.

The J gene is TRBJ1-5, the V gene TRBV7-8; D is uncertain. This CDR3 contains 13 residues. Trimming shortened V by 2 bases and J by 4 bases, and 6 bases separated the two germline ends. Germline CDR1 and CDR2: SGHVS and FQNEAQ. Written as DNA, the CDR3 is TGTGCCAGCAGCTTAATTGAAAATCAGCCCCAGCATTTT. Protein: CASSLIENQPQHF.

Many counts were recorded for this clone. This rearrangement joins TRBV6-5 to TRBJ1-1, with D tentatively TRBD1 (6 bases). Looked up from germline, CDR1 is MNHEY and CDR2 is SVGAGI. The CDR3 extends over 15 amino acids. Trimming stripped 1 base from V and 7 bases from J, with 16 bases between. The chain's CDR3 is CASSYFGVTGSEAFF. As DNA, the CDR3 is TGTGCCAGCAGTTACTTCGGGGTAACAGGGAGTGAAGCTTTCTTT.

V gene TRBV28 combines with J gene TRBJ1-3; possible D gene TRBD1, 5 bases. Trimming removed 5 bases from V and 4 bases from J, with 18 bases in between. CDR1 and CDR2 from the germline V gene are MDHEN and SYDVKM. There are 16 residues in the CDR3. The CDR3 bases are TGTGCCAGCAGTACGAGGGACGGCGCGTGGGGAAACACCATATATTTT. Encoded protein: CASSTRDGAWGNTIYF.

This clone was seen only once. The V call is TRBV2, the J call TRBJ2-1, with D perhaps matching TRBD1 (5 bases). V was shortened by 4 bases and J by 2 bases, with 9 bases between the two germline ends. CDR3 length: 14 residues. CDR1 is SNHLY, CDR2 FYNNEI, per germline. CDR3 region: CASSGQGTYNEQFF. The DNA for the CDR3 is TGTGCCAGCAGTGGTCAGGGTACCTACAATGAGCAGTTCTTC.

The chain is built from TRBV7-9 and TRBJ2-1; D is perhaps TRBD1 (6 bases). Germline lookup yields CDR1 SEHNR and CDR2 FQNEAQ (reference sequence). The CDR3 has 15 amino acids. Trimming took off 5 bases at V and 2 bases at J, with 13 bases between the two ends. CDR3 nucleotide sequence: TGTGCCAGCAGCACTTCTCGACAGGCCTACAATGAGCAGTTCTTC. This codes for CASSTSRQAYNEQFF. The variable domain in full, with the rest retrieved from reference TRBV7-9 and TRBJ2-1, is DTGVSQNPRHKITKRGQNVTFRCDPISEHNRLYWYRQTLGQGPEFLTYFQNEAQLEKSRLLSDRFSAERPKGSFSTLEIQRTEQGDSAMYLCASSTSRQAYNEQFFGPGTRLTVL.

The chain carries TRBV11-2 and TRBJ2-7; D not resolved. The CDR3 sequence is 14 residues long. Germline V gene sequence: CDR1 SGHAT, CDR2 FQNNGV. Trimming took off 3 bases at V and 1 base at J, with 10 bases between the two ends. The CDR3 DNA reads TGTGCCAGCAGCTTTCGGGCAGTGTCCTACGAGCAGTACTTC. Its translation: CASSFRAVSYEQYF.

The CDR3 loop reads CASSLLRDFAEAFF. The CDR3 nucleotides read TGTGCCAGCAGTTTGCTTAGGGATTTCGCTGAAGCTTTCTTT. The J gene is TRBJ1-1, the V gene TRBV28; D not certain. The CDR3 sequence is 14 residues long. CDR1 and CDR2 (germline): MDHEN, SYDVKM. Trimming cost V 3 bases and J 6 bases, with 14 bases left between them.

The chain joins TRBV11-2 to TRBJ2-2, with TRBD1 identical over 10 bases. V lost 4 bases to trimming and J lost 7 bases; unmatched junction nucleotides: 9. This CDR3 has 16 residues. Germline CDR1 and CDR2: SGHAT and FQNNGV. CDR3 DNA: TGTGCCAGCAGCTCCACCCCGGACAGGGGGGTCGGGGAGCTGTTTTTT. It specifies CASSSTPDRGVGELFF.